This paragraph reports one TCR beta chain. Template switching by 5'RACE with UMIs generated the TCR beta cDNA. TCRdb re-called the 5' RACE reads; every CDR3 protein appears as one record, without DNA. The sample totals fewer than 550,000 distinct CDR3 sequences. The sample is drawn from a study of T cells expressing NK-cell markers. The TCR comes from a woman between 50 and 59 years old in good health. Source material: blood T cells: a sorted CD56 or NKG2C T cell subset, CD4+ or CD8+ T cells, or bulk PBMC T cells (not recorded which).

The CDR3 here is CASSRKLSSAAKLAGGNEQFF. This chain links TRBV5-1 with TRBJ2-1; the TRBD2 assignment by TCRdb is unverifiable without DNA. Germline V CDR1 and CDR2: SGHRS, YFSETQ. This CDR3 has 21 amino acids.